This is a list of T cell receptor beta chains from one sample in a study of T-cell reconstitution after alpha-beta-depleted transplantation in children. TCRdb called the PCR reads again in MiXCR, with one record for every CDR3 protein. Of approximately 980,000 distinct CDR3 sequences in the sample, roughly 31% were seen once. The sample was PBMCs, mostly from graft donor cells, taken 360 days after TCRalphabeta/CD19-depleted stem cell transplant. The source of these receptors is a boy younger than two who had a stem cell transplant for SCID, so the T cells may come from the graft donor. The CDR3 runs from the conserved cysteine through the conserved F or W. The order of the fields is CDR3 protein, J gene, V gene.

CDR3aa: CASSQEINSRVTQYF
j_gene: TRBJ2-3
v_gene: TRBV4-3

CDR3aa: CASSYRYSAGSSYNEQFF
j_gene: TRBJ2-1
v_gene: TRBV12-3/TRBV12-4

CDR3aa: CASSRLAGGQNEQFF
j_gene: TRBJ2-1
v_gene: TRBV5-5

CDR3aa: CATSESPGPTYSGANVLTF
j_gene: TRBJ2-6
v_gene: TRBV24-1

CDR3aa: CSARGPGQGASTDTQYF
j_gene: TRBJ2-3
v_gene: TRBV20-1

CDR3aa: CASTPTISGGARKTQYF
j_gene: TRBJ2-5
v_gene: TRBV4-1

CDR3aa: CASSLAHGLYGYTF
j_gene: TRBJ1-2
v_gene: TRBV12-3/TRBV12-4

CDR3aa: CASSQALGKETQYF
j_gene: TRBJ2-5
v_gene: TRBV4-1

CDR3aa: CATSDFPGGGETQYF
j_gene: TRBJ2-5
v_gene: TRBV24-1

CDR3aa: CASSFPAGVRGETQYF
j_gene: TRBJ2-5
v_gene: TRBV12-3/TRBV12-4

CDR3aa: CSARKPLTDEQYF
j_gene: TRBJ2-7
v_gene: TRBV20-1

CDR3aa: CASSKASRGAVHTDTQYF
j_gene: TRBJ2-3
v_gene: TRBV28

CDR3aa: CASRSPRRGAANTGELFF
j_gene: TRBJ2-2
v_gene: TRBV12-3/TRBV12-4

CDR3aa: CASSLDRPTEAFF
j_gene: TRBJ1-1
v_gene: TRBV5-6

CDR3aa: CSAIADTQYF
j_gene: TRBJ2-3
v_gene: TRBV20-1

CDR3aa: CASSQERASGANVLTF
j_gene: TRBJ2-6
v_gene: TRBV4-1

CDR3aa: CATSRDTGGETQYF
j_gene: TRBJ2-5
v_gene: TRBV15

CDR3aa: CASSHPNYSYEQYF
j_gene: TRBJ2-7
v_gene: TRBV7-2

CDR3aa: CASSPRAETQYF
j_gene: TRBJ2-5
v_gene: TRBV5-1

CDR3aa: CASSQVTYQETQYF
j_gene: TRBJ2-5
v_gene: TRBV4-1

CDR3aa: CASSQDHYSPETQYF
j_gene: TRBJ2-5
v_gene: TRBV4-1

CDR3aa: CASNRQLGEQYF
j_gene: TRBJ2-7
v_gene: TRBV6-2/TRBV6-3

CDR3aa: CATGGQERAKLFF
j_gene: TRBJ1-4
v_gene: TRBV28

CDR3aa: CATSASGGANIQYF
j_gene: TRBJ2-4
v_gene: TRBV24-1

CDR3aa: CSASGNSGGYNEQFF
j_gene: TRBJ2-1
v_gene: TRBV20-1

CDR3aa: CASSLRATTDTQYF
j_gene: TRBJ2-3
v_gene: TRBV12-3/TRBV12-4

CDR3aa: CASSARTGLPRDIQYF
j_gene: TRBJ2-4
v_gene: TRBV9

CDR3aa: CASSYGTVPQHF
j_gene: TRBJ1-5
v_gene: TRBV6-6

CDR3aa: CASSYGAETGELFF
j_gene: TRBJ2-2
v_gene: TRBV6-5

CDR3aa: CATSRDYNGHYEQYF
j_gene: TRBJ2-7
v_gene: TRBV15

CDR3aa: CASSSHRGEALWEQYF
j_gene: TRBJ2-7
v_gene: TRBV27

CDR3aa: CASSFRTGDGGETQYF
j_gene: TRBJ2-5
v_gene: TRBV28

CDR3aa: CASRKGANEQFF
j_gene: TRBJ2-1
v_gene: TRBV7-9

CDR3aa: CSASWGQQETQYF
j_gene: TRBJ2-5
v_gene: TRBV20-1

CDR3aa: CASNYLGGLHEQFF
j_gene: TRBJ2-1
v_gene: TRBV5-1

CDR3aa: CASRDVVAGLYGYTF
j_gene: TRBJ1-2
v_gene: TRBV28

CDR3aa: CASRLETGNTEAFF
j_gene: TRBJ1-1
v_gene: TRBV4-3

CDR3aa: CASGISGQYNEQFF
j_gene: TRBJ2-1
v_gene: TRBV7-9

CDR3aa: CASSWSVGNEQFF
j_gene: TRBJ2-1
v_gene: TRBV6-2/TRBV6-3

CDR3aa: CASSFQAYGYTF
j_gene: TRBJ1-2
v_gene: TRBV5-6

CDR3aa: CASSLRVTGQGGSEAFF
j_gene: TRBJ1-1
v_gene: TRBV7-9